The next 14 T cell receptor beta chains were all read from a single sample in a study of PD-L1 blockade in urothelial cancer. Time point meaning: pretreatment peripheral blood. The table came from immunoSEQ multiplex PCR; TCRdb's copy has only in-frame clones and leaves some out. The table shows fewer than 80,000 clones, with approximately 80% occurring only once. Here the sequenced sample was PBMCs, taken around atezolizumab (anti-PD-L1) treatment. The source of these receptors is a man between 65 and 80 years old with urothelial cancer.

The chain recombines TRBV28 with TRBJ1-2; TRBD1 is a possible D gene (6 bases). The V end was cut by 4 bases, the J end by 8 bases, with 17 bases between. Looked up from germline, CDR1 is MDHEN and CDR2 is SYDVKM. The CDR3 runs 14 residues. CDR3 sequence (DNA): TGTGCCAGCAGTTATCATCAGGGGCCTAGCGGCTACACCTTC. Its translation is CASSYHQGPSGYTF.

This chain links TRBV19 with TRBJ2-7, with a weak D call TRBD1 (5 bases). Germline V CDR1 and CDR2: LNHDA, SQIVND (reference sequence). CDR3 size: 15 residues. Trimming shortened V by 1 base and J by 3 bases, and 13 bases separated the two germline ends. The CDR3 nucleotides are TGTGCCAGTAGTATAGGGTCTGCAGGGTTCTACGAGCAGTACTTC. Amino acid sequence: CASSIGSAGFYEQYF.

This clone appeared a few times. This chain connects TRBV14 to TRBJ1-2; TRBD1 matches 12 bases. CDR1 and CDR2 from the germline V gene are SGHDN and FVKESK. The V gene end was trimmed by 4 bases and the J gene end by 7 bases; junction bases not matched to a gene: 4. The CDR3 covers 14 residues. The CDR3 spells CASSPGQGASGYTF. CDR3 coding DNA: TGTGCCAGCAGCCCGGGACAGGGGGCCTCTGGCTACACCTTC.

This clone was detected only once. The chain combines TRBV15 with TRBJ2-5, with 9 bases fitting TRBD2. CDR3 length equals 17 residues. The J segment lost 5 bases and the V segment lost 1 base, leaving 11 bases of the junction unmatched. Per germline, CDR1 LNHNV and CDR2 YYDKDF (reference sequence). In DNA, the CDR3 is TGTGCCACCAGCAGAGGGGATAGCGGGAGACAGGGTGAGACCCAGTACTTC. Protein product: CATSRGDSGRQGETQYF.

The genes are TRBV30 and TRBJ1-2; 7 nucleotides agree with TRBD1. CDR3 size: 16 residues. Per the germline V gene, CDR1 is GTSNPN and CDR2 is SVGIG (reference sequence). Trimming cost V 0 bases and J 3 bases; bases outside gene matches: 10. CDR3 protein: CAWSVRGQNPYYGYTF. For the CDR3, the DNA is TGTGCCTGGAGTGTACGGGGACAGAATCCCTACTATGGCTACACCTTC.

This chain joins TRBV4-1 and TRBJ2-5; TRBD2 might be the D (6 bases). CDR1 and CDR2 from the germline V gene are MGHRA and YSYEKL. This CDR3 comprises 16 residues. Trimming removed 0 bases from V and 5 bases from J, with 16 bases in between. CDR3 DNA sequence: TGCGCCAGCAGCCAAGATAGGGACTCCCGGCGGGAGACCCAGTACTTC. It is translated as CASSQDRDSRRETQYF.

V usage is TRBV5-1 and J usage is TRBJ1-1; no clear D. V was clipped by 0 bases and J by 1 base, with 7 bases between them. Germline V CDR1 and CDR2: SGHRS, YFSETQ. The CDR3 consists of 14 residues. DNA for the CDR3: TGCGCCAGCAGCTTGGGAGGTAGGAACACTGAAGCTTTCTTT. Protein: CASSLGGRNTEAFF.

This rearrangement joins TRBV15 to TRBJ2-1, with TRBD2 identical over 13 bases. This CDR3 spans 18 amino acids. The junction had 5 bases not matched to a gene; V was cut back by 3 bases and J by 0 bases. Germline assignment: CDR1 LNHNV and CDR2 YYDKDF (reference sequence). The CDR3 DNA reads as TGTGCCACCAGCAGGCAACTAGCGGGGGGGAGCTCCTACAATGAGCAGTTCTTC. It encodes CATSRQLAGGSSYNEQFF.

This clone was observed a handful of times. The chain joins TRBV7-2 to TRBJ1-1; 9 nucleotides line up with TRBD1. The CDR3 spans 14 residues. Germline CDR1 reads SGHTA; CDR2 reads FQGNSA. The V gene end was trimmed by 5 bases and the J gene end by 2 bases; junction bases not matched to a gene: 3. CDR3 nucleotide sequence: TGTGCCAGCAGCCGGGACAGGGCAAACACTGAAGCTTTCTTT. Translating it yields CASSRDRANTEAFF.

This clone came up a few times. The chain's CDR3 is CSARGQGNTEAFF. Written as DNA, the CDR3 is TGCAGCGCCCGGGGACAGGGGAACACTGAAGCTTTCTTT. The chain carries TRBV29-1 and TRBJ1-1; 9 bases align to TRBD1. Losses at the gene ends were 7 bases for V and 1 base for J; bases not matched to a gene: 4. This CDR3 contains 13 residues. Germline CDR1 and CDR2: SQVTM and ANQGSEA.

The chain couples TRBV9 to TRBJ2-3, with D perhaps TRBD1 (6 bases). Germline V gene data show CDR1 as SGDLS and CDR2 as YYNGEE. Trimming took off 4 bases at V and 5 bases at J, with 20 bases between the two ends. CDR3 length: 16 amino acids. The CDR3 nucleotides are TGTGCCAGCAGCTTCAACCGGGACCTAGGGGGAGATACGCAGTATTTT. Amino acids: CASSFNRDLGGDTQYF. The entire variable domain, with the rest obtained from reference TRBV9 and TRBJ2-3, is as follows: DSGVTQTPKHLITATGQRVTLRCSPRSGDLSVYWYQQSLDQGLQFLIQYYNGEERAKGNILERFSAQQFPDLHSELNLSSLELGDSALYFCASSFNRDLGGDTQYFGPGTRLTVL.

The chain combines TRBV5-4 with TRBJ2-1; D not resolved. V gave up 0 bases and J gave up 10 bases, with 8 bases separating them. Germline V gene data show CDR1 as SGHNT and CDR2 as YYREEE (reference sequence). The CDR3 contains 12 residues. The CDR3 DNA sequence: TGTGCCAGCAGCTTGGTTCTGTCGGAGCAGTTCTTC. Translating it yields CASSLVLSEQFF.

This rearrangement joins TRBV7-2 to TRBJ2-7; TRBD1 matches 9 bases. The germline V gene encodes CDR1 SGHTA and CDR2 FQGNSA. The CDR3 sequence is 14 residues long. J was trimmed by 5 bases and V by 5 bases; bases with no gene match: 7. The CDR3 here is CASSNGQGFHEQYF. Here the CDR3 DNA reads TGTGCCAGCAGCAACGGACAGGGGTTTCACGAGCAGTACTTC. Supplemented by reference TRBV7-2 and TRBJ2-7, the full variable domain reads GAGVSQSPSNKVTEKGKDVELRCDPISGHTALYWYRQSLGQGLEFLIYFQGNSAPDKSGLPSDRFSAERTGGSVSTLTIQRTQQEDSAVYLCASSNGQGFHEQYFGPGTRLTVT.

This clone was found once. The chain has TRBV28 and TRBJ1-2; perhaps TRBD1 as D (6 bases). V was trimmed by 5 bases and J by 10 bases, leaving 17 bases between them. The CDR3 spans 13 residues. The germline V gene has CDR1 MDHEN and CDR2 SYDVKM. CDR3 protein: CASSNPTGDIYTF. CDR3 coding DNA: TGTGCCAGCAGTAACCCGACAGGCGACATCTACACCTTC.